This T cell receptor (beta chain) was obtained from a study of T cell changes during pregnancy in multiple sclerosis (dated by TCRdb to 2018 to 2020). Notes on the research overall: The study examined how the T cell repertoire changed over the course of pregnancy in women with multiple sclerosis.

V is pruned by 1 base and J by 7 bases, leaving 12 bases of the junction without a gene match. Reading the germline V gene gives CDR1 KGHSH and CDR2 LQKENI. The CDR3 holds 17 amino acids from the cysteine to the phenylalanine. CDR3 DNA is the only sequence kept; it has 51 bases, read in frame from the first base. To prepare the library, the immunoSEQ multiplex PCR assay was applied. TCRdb stores this immuneACCESS table with in-frame sequences only. Part of the clones is absent; in the studies checked, under half of the shortfall reflects unresolved V genes, and no reason is known for the rest. The sample table records roughly 29,000 clones; approximately 91% of these occur just once. The top ten hold roughly 7.4% of the sample. A remark on this clone: Its antigen remains unidentified. No much larger clonotype is one base removed from it; base qualities were not supplied.

The sequence is built from TRBV18 and TRBJ2-1; 8 central bases correspond to TRBD2. The source is a female donor with multiple sclerosis, enrolled in a pregnancy study. Sequenced material: CD8+ T cells from peripheral blood mononuclear cells, taken before pregnancy. The sequenced DNA: TGTGCCAGCTCACCACGGGGGACGGGGGGGCACGGGAATGAGCAGTTCTTC. It is translated as CASSPRGTGGHGNEQFF.